This T cell receptor beta chain came from a study of blood T cell repertoires in COVID-19. Study summary: Both acute and convalescent COVID-19 samples were obtained from the United States, Italy and Spain. The analysed material was cDNA or gDNA that came from T cells, B-cell-depleted T cells, or PBMCs.

Original handling: Amplified reference gene primers provided the basis for estimating nucleated cell counts. Repertoires were generated with immunoSEQ multiplex PCR, while TCRdb's copy carries only in-frame clones and drops some. Clonal size and the V and J genes are those of that table, whereas D and trimming came from the DNA. The table shows around 97,000 clones, with about 90% occurring only once. CDR1 is SGHVS, CDR2 FQNEAQ, per germline. V lost 5 bases, J lost 1 base, and 11 bases lay in between. The CDR3 runs to 14 residues. The V gene is TRBV7-8, the J gene TRBJ2-5; TRBD2 is a possible D gene (5 bases). This TCR derives from a human donor in a cohort sampled during active COVID-19. Sequencing used peripheral blood. This CDR3 is CASSPDGVQETQYF. In nucleotides, the CDR3 is TGTGCCAGCAGCCCCGACGGGGTCCAAGAGACCCAGTACTTC.